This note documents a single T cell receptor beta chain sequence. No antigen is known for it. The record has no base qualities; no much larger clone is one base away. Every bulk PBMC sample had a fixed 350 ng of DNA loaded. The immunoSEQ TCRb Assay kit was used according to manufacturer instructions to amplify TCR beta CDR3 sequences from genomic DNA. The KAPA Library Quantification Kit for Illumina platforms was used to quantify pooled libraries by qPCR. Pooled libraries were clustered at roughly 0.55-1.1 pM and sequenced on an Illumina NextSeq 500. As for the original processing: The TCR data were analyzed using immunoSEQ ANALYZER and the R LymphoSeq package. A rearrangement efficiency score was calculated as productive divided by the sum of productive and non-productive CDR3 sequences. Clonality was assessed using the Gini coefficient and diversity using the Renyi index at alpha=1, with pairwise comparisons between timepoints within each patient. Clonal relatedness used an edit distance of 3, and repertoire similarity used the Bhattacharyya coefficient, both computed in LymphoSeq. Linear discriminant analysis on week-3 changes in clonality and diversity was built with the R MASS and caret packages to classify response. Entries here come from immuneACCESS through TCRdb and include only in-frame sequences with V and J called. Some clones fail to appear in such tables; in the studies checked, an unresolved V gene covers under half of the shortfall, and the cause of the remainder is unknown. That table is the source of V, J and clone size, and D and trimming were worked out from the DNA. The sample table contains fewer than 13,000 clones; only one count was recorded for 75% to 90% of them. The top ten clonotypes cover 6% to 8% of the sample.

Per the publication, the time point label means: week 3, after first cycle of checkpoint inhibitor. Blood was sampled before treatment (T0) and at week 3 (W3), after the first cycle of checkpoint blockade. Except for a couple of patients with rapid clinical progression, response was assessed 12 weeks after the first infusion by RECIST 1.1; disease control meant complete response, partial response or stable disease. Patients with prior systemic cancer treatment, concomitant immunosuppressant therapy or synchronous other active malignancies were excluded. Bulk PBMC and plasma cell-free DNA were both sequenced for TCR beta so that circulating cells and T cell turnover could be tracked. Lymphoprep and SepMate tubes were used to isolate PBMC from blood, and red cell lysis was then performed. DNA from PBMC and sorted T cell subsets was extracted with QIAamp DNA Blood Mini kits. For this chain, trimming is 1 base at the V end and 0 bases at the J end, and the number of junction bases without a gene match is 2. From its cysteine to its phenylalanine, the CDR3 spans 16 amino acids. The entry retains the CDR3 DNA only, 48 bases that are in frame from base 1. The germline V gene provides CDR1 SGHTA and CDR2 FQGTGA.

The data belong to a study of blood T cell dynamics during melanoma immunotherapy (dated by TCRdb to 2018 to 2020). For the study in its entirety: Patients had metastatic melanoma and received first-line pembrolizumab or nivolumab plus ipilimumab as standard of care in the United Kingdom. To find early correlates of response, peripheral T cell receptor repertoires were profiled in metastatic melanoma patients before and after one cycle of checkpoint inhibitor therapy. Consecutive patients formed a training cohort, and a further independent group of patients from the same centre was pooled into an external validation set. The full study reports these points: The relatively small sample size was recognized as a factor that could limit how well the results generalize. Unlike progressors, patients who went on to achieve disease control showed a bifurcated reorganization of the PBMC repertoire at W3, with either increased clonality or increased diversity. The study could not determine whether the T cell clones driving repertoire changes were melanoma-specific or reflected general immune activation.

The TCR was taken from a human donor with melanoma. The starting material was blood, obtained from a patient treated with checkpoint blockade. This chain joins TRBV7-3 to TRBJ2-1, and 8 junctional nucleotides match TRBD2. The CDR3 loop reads CASSLRRGDSYNEQFF. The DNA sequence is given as TGTGCCAGCAGCTTAAGGCGGGGGGACTCCTACAATGAGCAGTTCTTC. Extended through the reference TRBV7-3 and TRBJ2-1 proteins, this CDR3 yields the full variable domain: GAGVSQTPSNKVTEKGKYVELRCDPISGHTALYWYRQSLGQGPEFLIYFQGTGAADDSGLPNDRFFAVRPEGSVSTLKIQRTERGDSAVYLCASSLRRGDSYNEQFFGPGTRLTVL.